The clone carrying this TCR beta chain is a singleton in its sample. The data were obtained in a study of blood T cell repertoires in COVID-19. Study-level background: The United States, Italy and Spain provided the acute and convalescent COVID-19 samples. From T cells, B-cell-depleted T cells, or PBMCs came the material, which was cDNA or gDNA.

Original methodology: Estimation of nucleated cell counts relied on the amplification of reference gene primers. Using immunoSEQ multiplex PCR, the repertoire was profiled, and TCRdb retains in-frame clones only, with some absent. V, J and clone size were drawn from that table, and D and trimming were deduced from the DNA. The sample contains tens of thousands of clones, roughly 83% of which appear only once. The sequencing sample was made of peripheral blood. This sequence was found in a man aged 45-60 years with active COVID-19.

The CDR3 spells CASSVQGTNYGYTF. For the CDR3, the DNA is TGTGCCAGCAGCGTACAGGGAACGAACTATGGCTACACCTTC. The chain uses TRBV9 and TRBJ1-2; perhaps TRBD1 as D (5 bases). The CDR3 loop spans 14 amino acids. The V gene's germline CDR1 is SGDLS and CDR2 YYNGEE. V dropped 1 base and J dropped 2 bases, with 9 bases sitting between them.